This is a list of T cell receptor beta chains from one sample in a study of CD8+ T cells in alopecia areata. The method was immunoSEQ multiplex PCR; TCRdb's version includes in-frame clones alone and lacks a portion of them. Here the sample spans around 270,000 clones, 55% to 70% being singletons. The material sequenced was CD4+ T cells sorted from blood, taken at week 24, from a patient treated with tofacitinib. The receptors come from a human donor with alopecia areata. Both conserved end residues are part of each CDR3. Each record gives: D gene, J gene, V gene, clone size, CDR3 DNA, CDR3 protein. A D gene is named only where the DNA matches it firmly. Expanded clones get a size class; other rows say once, few or many, or leave the size out.

TRBD2 | TRBJ2-1 | TRBV5-1 | . | TGCGCCAGCAGCGGGGACGGACTAGCGCTGTACAATGAGCAGTTCTTC | CASSGDGLALYNEQFF
. | TRBJ1-1 | TRBV29-1 | . | TGCAGCGCCGAAGGTTATGGGGACACTGAAGCTTTCTTT | CSAEGYGDTEAFF
. | TRBJ2-2 | TRBV7-2 | few | TGTGCCAGCAGCTTAGCCCGAGGACAGTCTGGCGGGGAGCTGTTTTTT | CASSLARGQSGGELFF
. | TRBJ2-7 | TRBV18 | . | TGTGCCAGCTCACCACAAAACTACGAGCAGTACTTC | CASSPQNYEQYF
. | TRBJ1-2 | TRBV15 | . | TGTGCCACCAGCAGAGATCCGGCAGGGGATGGCTACACCTTC | CATSRDPAGDGYTF
. | TRBJ2-7 | TRBV7-2 | few | TGTGCCAGCAGCCCCGGCCGTACCTACGAGCAGTACTTC | CASSPGRTYEQYF
TRBD1 | TRBJ1-2 | TRBV29-1 | . | TGCAGCGTGACAGGGGGCAGCTATGGCTACACCTTC | CSVTGGSYGYTF
. | TRBJ1-6 | TRBV30 | . | TGTGCCTGCCTCTGGAGGGTTGAGGATTCACCCCTCCACTTT | CACLWRVEDSPLHF
. | TRBJ2-3 | TRBV5-1 | . | TGCGCCAGCAGCTTAGGCCCCCGATGGACAGATACGCAGTATTTT | CASSLGPRWTDTQYF
TRBD1 | TRBJ2-1 | TRBV13 | once | TGTGCCAGCAGCTTCCTGCGGACAGGGCAGTACAATGAGCAGTTCTTC | CASSFLRTGQYNEQFF
. | TRBJ2-7 | TRBV7-9 | . | TGTGCCAGCAGCTTACCTAGCTTCACCTACGAGCAGTACTTC | CASSLPSFTYEQYF
TRBD1 | TRBJ1-5 | TRBV7-2 | once | TGTGCCAGCAGCTTAGTGGGGGGGACAGGGAGGCGCAATCAGCCCCAGCATTTT | CASSLVGGTGRRNQPQHF
. | TRBJ1-2 | TRBV30 | . | TGTGCCTGGAGTGCCGGGACCTACTATGGCTACACCTTC | CAWSAGTYYGYTF
. | TRBJ1-2 | TRBV27 | . | TGTGCCAGCAGTCGCTCGGTAGAAAACTATGGCTACACCTTC | CASSRSVENYGYTF
. | TRBJ2-5 | TRBV6-1 | . | TGTGCCAGCAGTCCTATTCAGGGAGCACAAGAGACCCAGTACTTC | CASSPIQGAQETQYF
. | TRBJ2-2 | TRBV28 | few | TGTGCCAGCAGTTTACAGACCGCCCGGTTGTTTTTT | CASSLQTARLFF
. | TRBJ2-5 | TRBV28 | . | TGTGCCAGCAGTTTACCGGCGGGGCAACAAGAGACCCAGTACTTC | CASSLPAGQQETQYF
. | TRBJ1-1 | TRBV29-1 | few | TGCAGCGTTGAAAGGGGGAGCGGCACTGAAGCTTTCTTT | CSVERGSGTEAFF
TRBD1 | TRBJ2-6 | TRBV5-1 | once | TGCGCCAGCAGGGGACAGGGACCGAGTGGCTCTGGGGCCAACGTCCTGACTTTC | CASRGQGPSGSGANVLTF
TRBD1 | TRBJ2-7 | TRBV5-1 | few | TGCGCCAGCAGCTTGGTCCCGGGACAGTACTACGAGCAGTACTTC | CASSLVPGQYYEQYF
TRBD1 | TRBJ2-2 | TRBV19 | . | TGTGCCAGTAGTAATGGACAGGGCATCAATACCGGGGAGCTGTTTTTT | CASSNGQGINTGELFF
TRBD1 | TRBJ2-3 | TRBV27 | . | TGTGCCAGCAGTCCAATGGACAGGGGGCGCTTAGATACGCAGTATTTT | CASSPMDRGRLDTQYF
. | TRBJ2-3 | TRBV4-1 | . | TGCGCCAGCAGCCGACAGCCCTCTAGCACAGATACGCAGTATTTT | CASSRQPSSTDTQYF
. | TRBJ1-2 | TRBV7-9 | once | TGTGCCAGCAGCCAAATATACCCACTCGGTGGCTACACCTTC | CASSQIYPLGGYTF
. | TRBJ2-1 | TRBV9 | . | TGTGCCAGCAGCCCCCGGGACATCTACAATGAGCAGTTCTTC | CASSPRDIYNEQFF
. | TRBJ1-2 | TRBV11-2 | . | TGTGCCAGCAGCACTGAAGGCTATGGCTACACCTTC | CASSTEGYGYTF
. | TRBJ2-7 | TRBV30 | . | TGTGCCTGGAGCAAGGACCACGAGCAGTACTTC | CAWSKDHEQYF
. | TRBJ2-4 | TRBV20-1 | . | TGCAGTGCTGAAGACAGATTTCAGTACTTC | CSAEDRFQYF
. | TRBJ2-3 | TRBV27 | few | TGTGCCAGCAGTTGGGCGGACACCACAGATACGCAGTATTTT | CASSWADTTDTQYF
. | TRBJ1-6 | TRBV30 | . | TGTGCCTGGAGGGGCGGCAGGGACAATTCACCCCTCCACTTT | CAWRGGRDNSPLHF
. | TRBJ1-5 | TRBV6-5 | . | TGTGCCAGCAGTTACCAGGAGAATCAGCCCCAGCATTTT | CASSYQENQPQHF
. | TRBJ1-5 | TRBV10-3 | . | TGTGCCATCAGTGATAGTGGCTTAGGTCAGCCCCAGCATTTT | CAISDSGLGQPQHF
TRBD1 | TRBJ2-1 | TRBV25-1 | . | TGTGCCAGCAGTGCAACAGGGGGGTGGAAGTTCTTC | CASSATGGWKFF
. | TRBJ1-5 | TRBV4-2 | . | TGTGCCAGCAGCCAAGATGGGGATCAGCCCCAGCATTTT | CASSQDGDQPQHF
. | TRBJ1-1 | TRBV7-9 | . | TGTGCCAGCAGCTTACAAGGCCGGAACACTGAAGCTTTCTTT | CASSLQGRNTEAFF
. | TRBJ2-7 | TRBV30 | . | TGTGCCTGGAGCGACCCGAAGGGCACTATCGATTCCTACGAGCAGTACTTC | CAWSDPKGTIDSYEQYF
TRBD1 | TRBJ2-3 | TRBV6-6 | . | TGTGCCAGCAGATCATCAGGGGGCAATAAAGATACGCAGTATTTT | CASRSSGGNKDTQYF
. | TRBJ1-4 | TRBV6-5 | . | TGTGCCAGCAGTTACCACCCCCGGACTGACGAAAAACTGTTTTTT | CASSYHPRTDEKLFF
. | TRBJ2-5 | TRBV20-1 | . | TGCAGTGCTAGGTTACAAGAGACCCAGTACTTC | CSARLQETQYF
. | TRBJ1-1 | TRBV30 | . | TGTGCCTCCTACGGGTTCCTGGGCGGTGAAGCTTTCTTT | CASYGFLGGEAFF
TRBD2 | TRBJ2-3 | TRBV4-2 | . | TGTGCCAGCAGCCAAGAGCCCGTACTAGCGGAGCTTACAGATACGCAGTATTTT | CASSQEPVLAELTDTQYF
. | TRBJ2-1 | TRBV6-5 | few | TGTGCCAGCAGTGAGACCTTCAGAGAGCAGTTCTTC | CASSETFREQFF
. | TRBJ1-2 | TRBV15 | . | TGTGCCACCAGCAGACTGGAAGGTGGCTACACCTTC | CATSRLEGGYTF